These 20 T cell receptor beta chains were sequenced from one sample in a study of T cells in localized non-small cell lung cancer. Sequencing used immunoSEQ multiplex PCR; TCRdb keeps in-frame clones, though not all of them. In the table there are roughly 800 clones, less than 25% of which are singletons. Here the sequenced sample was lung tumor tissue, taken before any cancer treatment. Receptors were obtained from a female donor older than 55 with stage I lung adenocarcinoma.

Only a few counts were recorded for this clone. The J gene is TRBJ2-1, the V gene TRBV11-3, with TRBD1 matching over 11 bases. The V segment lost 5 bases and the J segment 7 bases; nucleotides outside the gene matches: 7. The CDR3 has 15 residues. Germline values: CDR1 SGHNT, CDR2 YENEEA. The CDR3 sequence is CASSSGQGAGNEQFF. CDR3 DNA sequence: TGTGCCAGCAGCAGCGGACAGGGGGCGGGTAATGAGCAGTTCTTC.

The CDR3 protein is CASSPRGDHPDTQYF. The CDR3 DNA follows: TGTGCCAGCAGCCCTCGGGGGGACCATCCAGATACGCAGTATTTT. The chain couples TRBV11-3 to TRBJ2-3; 7 positions match TRBD2. Germline V lookup: CDR1 SGHNT, CDR2 YENEEA. CDR3 size: 15 residues. J lost 4 bases, V lost 5 bases, and 9 bases had no gene match.

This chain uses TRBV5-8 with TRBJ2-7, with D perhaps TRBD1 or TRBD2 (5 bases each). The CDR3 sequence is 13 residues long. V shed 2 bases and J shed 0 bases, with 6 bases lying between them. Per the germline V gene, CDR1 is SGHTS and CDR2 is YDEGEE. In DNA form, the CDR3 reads TGTGCCAGCAGCTTTGGGGGCTCCTACGAGCAGTACTTC. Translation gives CASSFGGSYEQYF.

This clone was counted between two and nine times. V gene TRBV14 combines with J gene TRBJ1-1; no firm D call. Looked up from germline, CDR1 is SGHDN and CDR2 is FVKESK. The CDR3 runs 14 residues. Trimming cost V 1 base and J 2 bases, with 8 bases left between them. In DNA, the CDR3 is TGTGCCAGCAGCCAAGTTCCCGGAAACACTGAAGCTTTCTTT. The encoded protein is CASSQVPGNTEAFF.

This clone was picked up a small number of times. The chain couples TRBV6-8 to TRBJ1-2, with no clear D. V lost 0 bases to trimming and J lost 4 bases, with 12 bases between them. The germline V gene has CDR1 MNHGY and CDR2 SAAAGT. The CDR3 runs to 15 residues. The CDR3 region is CASSYSAGKSYGYTF. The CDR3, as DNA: TGTGCCAGCAGTTACTCGGCGGGGAAAAGCTATGGCTACACCTTC.

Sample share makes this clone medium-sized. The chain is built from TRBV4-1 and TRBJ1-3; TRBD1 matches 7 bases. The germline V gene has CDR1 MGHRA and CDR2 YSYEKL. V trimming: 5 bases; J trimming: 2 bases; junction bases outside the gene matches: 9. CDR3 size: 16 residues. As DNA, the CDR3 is TGCGCCAGCAGCGGAGCGACAGGGAGAACTGGAAACACCATATATTTT. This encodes CASSGATGRTGNTIYF.

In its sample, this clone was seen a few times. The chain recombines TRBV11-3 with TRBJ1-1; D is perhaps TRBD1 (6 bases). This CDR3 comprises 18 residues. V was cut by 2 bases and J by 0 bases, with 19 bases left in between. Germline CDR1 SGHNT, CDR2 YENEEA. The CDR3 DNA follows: TGTGCCAGCAGCTTAAGGTCCCTGGGGAGGGACATGAACACTGAAGCTTTCTTT. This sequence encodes CASSLRSLGRDMNTEAFF. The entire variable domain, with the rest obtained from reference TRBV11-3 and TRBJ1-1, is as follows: EAGVVQSPRYKIIEKKQPVAFWCNPISGHNTLYWYLQNLGQGPELLIRYENEEAVDDSQLPKDRFSAERLKGVDSTLKIQPAELGDSAVYLCASSLRSLGRDMNTEAFFGQGTRLTVV.

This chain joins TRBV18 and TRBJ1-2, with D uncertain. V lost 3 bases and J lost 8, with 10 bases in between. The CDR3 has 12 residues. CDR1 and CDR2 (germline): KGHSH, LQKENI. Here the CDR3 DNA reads TGTGCCAGCTCACCCCGGGAAGGGGGCTACACCTTC. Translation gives CASSPREGGYTF.

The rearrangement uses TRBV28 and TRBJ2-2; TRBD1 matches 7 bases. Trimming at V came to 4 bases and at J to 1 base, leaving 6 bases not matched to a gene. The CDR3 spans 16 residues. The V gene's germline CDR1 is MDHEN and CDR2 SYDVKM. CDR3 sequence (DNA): TGTGCCAGCAGTTCGCCGGGACAGAAGAACACCGGGGAGCTGTTTTTT. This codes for CASSSPGQKNTGELFF.

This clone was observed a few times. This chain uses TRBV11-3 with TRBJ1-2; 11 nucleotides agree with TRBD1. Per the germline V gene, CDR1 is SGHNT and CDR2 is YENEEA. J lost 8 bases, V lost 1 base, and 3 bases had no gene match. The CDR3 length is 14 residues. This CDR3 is CASSLGDRGRGYTF. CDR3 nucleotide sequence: TGTGCCAGCAGCTTAGGGGACAGGGGGAGAGGCTACACCTTC.

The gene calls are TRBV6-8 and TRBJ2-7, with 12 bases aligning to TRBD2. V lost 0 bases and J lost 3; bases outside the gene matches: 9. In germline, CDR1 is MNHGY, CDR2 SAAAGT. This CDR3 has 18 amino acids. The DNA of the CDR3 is TGTGCCAGCAGTTACTCGGGACTAGCGGGCCAGGCCCTCTACGAGCAGTACTTC. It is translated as CASSYSGLAGQALYEQYF.

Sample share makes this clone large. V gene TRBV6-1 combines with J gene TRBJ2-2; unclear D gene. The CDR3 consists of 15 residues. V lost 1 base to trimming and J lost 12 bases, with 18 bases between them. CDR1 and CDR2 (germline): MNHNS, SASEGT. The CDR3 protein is CASSEEKGSSPKLFF. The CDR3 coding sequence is TGTGCCAGCAGTGAAGAAAAAGGTTCCTCACCAAAGCTGTTTTTT.

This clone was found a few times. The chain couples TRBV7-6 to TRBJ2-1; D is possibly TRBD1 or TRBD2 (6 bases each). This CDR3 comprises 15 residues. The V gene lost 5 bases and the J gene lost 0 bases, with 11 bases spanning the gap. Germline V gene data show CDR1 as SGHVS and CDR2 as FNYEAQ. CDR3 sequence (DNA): TGTGCCAGCAGCCGTGGGGGGCCCTCCTACAATGAGCAGTTCTTC. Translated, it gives CASSRGGPSYNEQFF.

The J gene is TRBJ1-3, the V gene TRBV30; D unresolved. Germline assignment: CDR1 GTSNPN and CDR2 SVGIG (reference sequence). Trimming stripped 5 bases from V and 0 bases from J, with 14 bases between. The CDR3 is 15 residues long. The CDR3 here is CAWGVLGYSGNTIYF. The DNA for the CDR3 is TGTGCCTGGGGGGTTTTAGGGTACTCTGGAAACACCATATATTTT.

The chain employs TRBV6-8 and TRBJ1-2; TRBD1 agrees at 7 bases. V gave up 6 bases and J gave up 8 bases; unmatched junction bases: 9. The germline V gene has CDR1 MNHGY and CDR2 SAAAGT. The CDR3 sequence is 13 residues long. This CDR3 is CASREDRAGGYTF. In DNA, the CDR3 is TGTGCCAGCAGAGAAGACAGGGCCGGCGGCTACACCTTC.

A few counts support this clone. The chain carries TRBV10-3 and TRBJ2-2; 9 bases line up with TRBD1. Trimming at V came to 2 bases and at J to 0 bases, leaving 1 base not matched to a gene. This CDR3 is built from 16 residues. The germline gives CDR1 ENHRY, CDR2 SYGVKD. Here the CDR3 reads CAISERQGANTGELFF. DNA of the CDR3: TGTGCCATCAGTGAGAGACAGGGGGCGAACACCGGGGAGCTGTTTTTT.

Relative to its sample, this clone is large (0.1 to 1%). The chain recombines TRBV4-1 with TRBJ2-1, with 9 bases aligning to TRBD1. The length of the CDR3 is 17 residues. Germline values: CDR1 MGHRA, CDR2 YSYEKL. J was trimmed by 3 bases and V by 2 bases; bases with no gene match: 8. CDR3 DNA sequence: TGCGCCAGCAGCCAAACACCGGGACAGGGATACTACAATGAGCAGTTCTTC. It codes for CASSQTPGQGYYNEQFF.

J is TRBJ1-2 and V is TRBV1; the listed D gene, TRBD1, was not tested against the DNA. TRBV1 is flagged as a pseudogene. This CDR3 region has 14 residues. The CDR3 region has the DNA TGCGCCAGCAGCTTCGGACAGGGTGGGTATGGCTACACCTTC. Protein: CASSFGQGGYGYTF.

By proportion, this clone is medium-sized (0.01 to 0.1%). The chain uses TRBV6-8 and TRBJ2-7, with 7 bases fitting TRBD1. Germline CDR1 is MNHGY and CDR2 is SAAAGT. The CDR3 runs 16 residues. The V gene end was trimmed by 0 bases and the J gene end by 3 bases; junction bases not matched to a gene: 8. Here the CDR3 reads CASSYSGQAGSYEQYF. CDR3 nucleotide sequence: TGTGCCAGCAGTTACTCCGGACAGGCTGGGAGCTACGAGCAGTACTTC.

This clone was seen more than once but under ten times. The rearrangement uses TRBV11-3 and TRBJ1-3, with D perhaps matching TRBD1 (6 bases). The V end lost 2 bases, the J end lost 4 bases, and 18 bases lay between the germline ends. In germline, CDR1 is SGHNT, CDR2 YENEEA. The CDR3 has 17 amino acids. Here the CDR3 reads CASSLTGTPRPGNTIYF. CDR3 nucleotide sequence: TGTGCCAGCAGCTTAACCGGGACACCAAGGCCCGGAAACACCATATATTTT.